The 26 T cell receptor beta chains below were found in one sample sequenced in a study of shared T cell receptors in the human thymus. Clones were sequenced by immunoSEQ multiplex PCR, and TCRdb holds only the in-frame ones, with some missing. The sample includes around 340,000 clones, 95% of them seen just once. The sample taken for sequencing was thymocytes. These receptors came from a human donor.

This clone was seen a single time. The V gene is TRBV7-9, the J gene TRBJ1-2, with D unresolved. Trimming shortened V by 1 base and J by 4 bases, and 10 bases separated the two germline ends. The CDR3 runs 14 residues. Germline V gene data show CDR1 as SEHNR and CDR2 as FQNEAQ (reference sequence). CDR3 sequence: CASSLVPDSYGYTF. CDR3 DNA: TGTGCCAGCAGCTTAGTCCCGGACTCCTATGGCTACACCTTC.

V and J are TRBV27 and TRBJ2-1; TRBD2 agrees at 12 bases. This CDR3 has 18 residues. The junction had 6 bases not matched to a gene; V was cut back by 2 bases and J by 1 base. The V gene's germline CDR1 is MNHEY and CDR2 SMNVEV (reference sequence). In nucleotides, the CDR3 is TGTGCCAGCAGTTTACGTCTAGCGGGAGGGCCATCCTACAATGAGCAGTTCTTC. This translates into CASSLRLAGGPSYNEQFF.

The chain couples TRBV7-8 to TRBJ2-5, with 10 bases lining up with TRBD1. The DNA end lines up better with TRBJ2-7; the J call may be wrong. In germline, CDR1 is SGHVS, CDR2 FQNEAQ. CDR3 length: 15 amino acids. The CDR3 DNA reads TGTGCCAGCAGCTTCCGGGACAGGGGCTCCTACGAGCAGTACTTC. Translating gives CASSFRDRGSYEQYF.

CDR3: CASSLQGKSEAFF. The CDR3 DNA reads TGTGCCAGCAGTTTACAGGGGAAAAGTGAAGCTTTCTTT. The chain couples TRBV27 to TRBJ1-1; D is possibly TRBD1 (6 bases). This CDR3 comprises 13 residues. V was pared by 2 bases and J by 7 bases, with 11 bases between. Germline CDR1 MNHEY, CDR2 SMNVEV (reference sequence).

This chain connects TRBV30 to TRBJ1-5; D call uncertain. The CDR3 is 14 amino acids. CDR1 GTSNPN and CDR2 SVGIG come from the germline V gene (reference sequence). V was pared by 0 bases and J by 1 base, with 7 bases between. The CDR3 sequence is CAWSVPASNQPQHF. In DNA form, the CDR3 reads TGTGCCTGGAGTGTTCCCGCGAGCAATCAGCCCCAGCATTTT.

The chain has TRBV2 and TRBJ2-5, with D possibly being TRBD2 (5 bases). Looked up from germline, CDR1 is SNHLY and CDR2 is FYNNEI. The V and J ends lost 7 bases and 5 bases respectively, with 14 bases between them. The CDR3 has 13 residues. In DNA form, the CDR3 reads TGTGCCAGCAAGATCACGGGCGGGGAGACCCAGTACTTC. Translation gives CASKITGGETQYF. The variable domain in full, with the rest retrieved from reference TRBV2 and TRBJ2-5, is EPEVTQTPSHQVTQMGQEVILRCVPISNHLYFYWYRQILGQKVEFLVSFYNNEISEKSEIFDDQFSVERPDGSNFTLKIRSTKLEDSAMYFCASKITGGETQYFGPGTRLLVL.

This clone was picked up one time. The chain is built from TRBV28 and TRBJ1-5; no reliable D call. The V end was cut by 4 bases, the J end by 3 bases, with 13 bases between. CDR3 length equals 15 residues. CDR1 and CDR2 from the germline V gene are MDHEN and SYDVKM. The DNA of the CDR3 is TGTGCCAGCAGTTCCCTCGAGGGTAACAATCAGCCCCAGCATTTT. It encodes CASSSLEGNNQPQHF. The full variable domain, its missing parts supplied by reference TRBV28 and TRBJ1-5, is DVKVTQSSRYLVKRTGEKVFLECVQDMDHENMFWYRQDPGLGLRLIYFSYDVKMKEKGDIPEGYSVSREKKERFSLILESASTNQTSMYLCASSSLEGNNQPQHFGDGTRLSIL.

This chain joins TRBV2 and TRBJ2-5; D is perhaps TRBD1 or TRBD2 (5 bases each). Germline lookup yields CDR1 SNHLY and CDR2 FYNNEI. The CDR3 has 17 residues. V lost 6 bases and J 5 bases, leaving 25 bases between the germline ends. CDR3 sequence: CASRQRDRLGSFETQYF. CDR3 coding DNA: TGTGCCAGCAGGCAAAGGGACCGCCTCGGGTCATTCGAGACCCAGTACTTC.

This sequence joins TRBV7-3 and TRBJ1-1; D uncertain. The CDR3 consists of 13 residues. Per germline, CDR1 SGHTA and CDR2 FQGTGA. V lost 2 bases to trimming and J lost 1 base, with 5 bases between them. The CDR3 DNA is TGTGCCAGCAGCTTAGGCAGGAACACTGAAGCTTTCTTT. Encoded protein: CASSLGRNTEAFF.

A single count supports this clone. V gene TRBV4-2 combines with J gene TRBJ2-5, with D tentatively TRBD2 (6 bases). Germline V gene lookup returns CDR1 LGHNA and CDR2 YNFKEQ. The germline V and J ends were trimmed by 3 bases and 3 bases, with 11 bases remaining between them. CDR3 size: 14 residues. The DNA of the CDR3 is TGTGCCAGCAGCCAGGAAGCGGGTAAAGAGACCCAGTACTTC. Amino acid sequence: CASSQEAGKETQYF.

The rearrangement links TRBV27 to TRBJ2-3; 8 bases map to TRBD2. The germline V gene has CDR1 MNHEY and CDR2 SMNVEV (reference sequence). Trimming took 3 bases from V and 1 from J; bases not matched to a gene: 6. This CDR3 is 16 amino acids long. The CDR3: CASSLRWREGTDTQYF. As DNA, the CDR3 is TGTGCCAGCAGTTTGAGGTGGCGGGAGGGCACAGATACGCAGTATTTT.

The CDR3 coding sequence is TGCAGCGTTGAAGAGGACAGGGCCAGCACAGATACGCAGTATTTT. This encodes CSVEEDRASTDTQYF. The V gene is TRBV29-1, the J gene TRBJ2-3; 8 bases agree with TRBD1. This CDR3 contains 15 residues. From germline, CDR1 is SQVTM and CDR2 ANQGSEA. Germline trimming cut 0 bases from V and 0 bases from J; bases unmatched to any gene: 2.

The chain carries TRBV13 and TRBJ2-1; 14 positions match TRBD2. Germline values: CDR1 PRHDT, CDR2 FYEKMQ (reference sequence). The CDR3 spans 16 residues. V was clipped by 11 bases and J by 7 bases; unmatched bases: 13. CDR3 bases: TGTGCCTGGGGACTAGCGGGAGCTATGCCTAGTAATGAGCAGTTCTTC. This translates into CAWGLAGAMPSNEQFF.

The V call is TRBV5-5, the J call TRBJ2-3; TRBD2 agrees at 10 bases. There are 20 residues in the CDR3. V shed 2 bases and J 2 bases; nucleotides not matched to a gene: 17. CDR1 is SGHKS, CDR2 YYEKEE, per germline (reference sequence). DNA for the CDR3: TGTGCCAGCAGCTTTAAAGCGGGAGGGCGCCCAAAACCTTACACAGATACGCAGTATTTT. It encodes CASSFKAGGRPKPYTDTQYF. Looking up the rest from reference TRBV5-5 and TRBJ2-3 gives the full variable domain: DAGVTQSPTHLIKTRGQQVTLRCSPISGHKSVSWYQQVLGQGPQFIFQYYEKEERGRGNFPDRFSARQFPNYSSELNVNALLLGDSALYLCASSFKAGGRPKPYTDTQYFGPGTRLTVL.

This chain connects TRBV28 to TRBJ1-2; the D is unclear. Per germline, CDR1 MDHEN and CDR2 SYDVKM. This CDR3 is 20 amino acids long. V was clipped by 3 bases and J by 3 bases, with 29 bases between them. The chain's CDR3 is CASSLGGSGAPWVGHYGYTF. The CDR3, as DNA: TGTGCCAGCAGTTTGGGAGGAAGTGGAGCCCCATGGGTCGGACACTATGGCTACACCTTC.

This clone was observed once. The chain combines TRBV6-4 with TRBJ2-7; 9 positions match TRBD1. Germline V CDR1 and CDR2: MRHNA, SNTAGT. After removal of 7 bases from V and 3 bases from J, the junction contained 22 bases not matched to a gene. The CDR3 spans 19 residues. The CDR3 DNA reads TGTGCCAGCAATTGGGAGGGGACAGGGATCCCTTTTTATATCTACGAGCAGTACTTC. Encoded protein: CASNWEGTGIPFYIYEQYF.

This chain joins TRBV7-8 and TRBJ2-6, with D unresolved. The length of the CDR3 is 17 residues. Trimming took off 5 bases at V and 2 bases at J, with 16 bases between the two ends. Germline CDR1 reads SGHVS; CDR2 reads FQNEAQ. CDR3 sequence: CASSHGHQEAGANVLTF. The CDR3, as DNA: TGTGCCAGCAGCCACGGCCATCAAGAAGCTGGGGCCAACGTCCTGACTTTC.

The V gene is TRBV19, the J gene TRBJ1-5; TRBD1 matches 9 bases. CDR1 LNHDA and CDR2 SQIVND come from the germline V gene (reference sequence). The CDR3 contains 19 residues. The V gene end was trimmed by 7 bases and the J gene end by 0 bases; junction bases not matched to a gene: 16. The CDR3 DNA is TGTGCCAGTACTATTATAACCGGGACAGGGACCTATAGCAATCAGCCCCAGCATTTT. Protein product: CASTIITGTGTYSNQPQHF.

This sequence joins TRBV5-1 and TRBJ2-3, with D uncertain. Deletions cut 0 bases from V and 0 bases from J, with 11 bases between. The length of the CDR3 is 16 residues. CDR1 SGHRS and CDR2 YFSETQ come from the germline V gene. CDR3 region: CASSLGPYSSTDTQYF. The CDR3 nucleotides read TGCGCCAGCAGCTTGGGGCCGTACTCTAGCACAGATACGCAGTATTTT.

The CDR3 reads CASSIVGQGAPGYTF. In DNA form, the CDR3 reads TGTGCCAGTAGTATAGTAGGACAGGGGGCGCCGGGCTACACCTTC. The chain recombines TRBV19 with TRBJ1-2; 11 nucleotides agree with TRBD1. Germline assignment: CDR1 LNHDA and CDR2 SQIVND (reference sequence). Trimming removed 1 base from V and 8 bases from J; junction bases left unmatched: 6. The CDR3 runs 15 residues.

In its sample, this clone was seen once. The chain couples TRBV7-6 to TRBJ2-3; unclear D gene. Germline V gene data show CDR1 as SGHVS and CDR2 as FNYEAQ. The CDR3 is made up of 14 amino acids. V was cut by 3 bases and J by 5 bases, with 12 bases left in between. CDR3 coding DNA: TGTGCCAGCAGCTTTGCCGGGCCCAGAGATACGCAGTATTTT. Protein product: CASSFAGPRDTQYF.

V is TRBV30 and J is TRBJ2-3, with 14 bases aligning to TRBD2. V trimming: 2 bases; J trimming: 6 bases; junction bases outside the gene matches: 13. Germline loops: CDR1 GTSNPN, CDR2 SVGIG (reference sequence). CDR3 length equals 18 residues. The CDR3 DNA follows: TGTGCCTGGAGTCATACCCACAGGGGACTAGCGGGAGAGGATACGCAGTATTTT. Amino acid sequence: CAWSHTHRGLAGEDTQYF.

This chain's CDR3 is CASTTGLNTEAFF. Written as DNA, the CDR3 is TGTGCCAGCACGACAGGGTTGAACACTGAAGCTTTCTTT. The V gene is TRBV5-6, the J gene TRBJ1-1; TRBD1 matches at 7 bases. The CDR3 covers 13 residues. Germline CDR1 is SGHDT and CDR2 is YYEEEE. Germline trimming cut 6 bases from V and 0 bases from J; bases unmatched to any gene: 2.

The rearrangement uses TRBV11-2 and TRBJ1-1; D is uncertain. Trimming removed 0 bases at V and 4 bases at J, with 15 bases between. The CDR3 totals 16 residues. Germline loops: CDR1 SGHAT, CDR2 FQNNGV. The CDR3 DNA follows: TGTGCCAGCAGCTTAGATATGGAGGCTGGCGGCACTGAAGCTTTCTTT. Encoded protein: CASSLDMEAGGTEAFF.

The chain joins TRBV11-2 to TRBJ2-7, with 11 bases aligning to TRBD2. This CDR3 has 17 amino acids. The germline V gene has CDR1 SGHAT and CDR2 FQNNGV. The V and J ends lost 4 bases and 2 bases, in that order; junction bases with no gene match: 10. The CDR3 reads CASSSGTSGEPTYEQYF. DNA of the CDR3: TGTGCCAGCAGCTCCGGGACTAGCGGAGAACCCACCTACGAGCAGTACTTC.

The chain recombines TRBV7-2 with TRBJ2-1; D gene uncertain. The V end lost 2 bases, the J end lost 2 bases, and 16 bases lay between the germline ends. This CDR3 has 17 amino acids. Germline CDR1 and CDR2: SGHTA and FQGNSA. CDR3 loop: CASSLKERLATYNEQFF. The CDR3 coding sequence is TGTGCCAGCAGCTTAAAGGAGAGGTTGGCAACCTACAATGAGCAGTTCTTC.